This paragraph covers one T cell receptor beta chain sequence. This entry is derived from a study of cytomegalovirus exposure and HLA in healthy donors. About the research overall: Among the roughly 400 genotyped donors, approximately 82% were placed in the Caucasian-associated ancestry cluster.

CDR1 MNHNS and CDR2 SASEGT come from the germline V gene. CDR3 size: 14 residues. V lost 4 bases, J lost 3 bases, and 10 bases lay in between. The PCR employed 60 Vbeta primers together with 13 Jbeta primers. Sequencing was performed with immunoSEQ multiplex PCR; in TCRdb, only in-frame clones are kept and a portion is missing. The repertoire includes approximately 93,000 clones, 70% to 80% of them detected once, and approximately 3.3% sits in the top ten. This rearrangement joins TRBV6-1 to TRBJ1-5; D call uncertain. This receptor was taken from a male donor in good health and CMV-seropositive. Sequences were obtained from PBMCs. The CDR3 DNA sequence: TGTGCCAGCAGTGTGGCAGGTTACAATCAGCCCCAGCATTTT. This gives the protein CASSVAGYNQPQHF.